These 20 T cell receptor beta chains came from one sample sequenced in a study of cytomegalovirus exposure and HLA in healthy donors. It was with 60 Vbeta and 13 Jbeta primers that the PCR ran. Some clones are missing from TCRdb's copy, which holds only in-frame ones; the method was immunoSEQ multiplex PCR. The data show fewer than 200,000 clones, about 79% seen once. Sequenced material: PBMCs. The receptors originated from a woman between 45 and 60 years old in good health and CMV-seropositive.

The chain joins TRBV10-2 to TRBJ2-7; maybe TRBD1 (5 bases). Germline lookup yields CDR1 WSHSY and CDR2 SAAADI. Trimming left V 3 bases short and J 0 bases short, with 12 bases between. The CDR3 consists of 15 residues. CDR3 region: CASSDLQGYSYEQYF. The CDR3 DNA follows: TGCGCCAGCAGTGACTTGCAGGGCTACTCCTACGAGCAGTACTTC.

The chain is built from TRBV2 and TRBJ1-1, with D hard to call. CDR3 size: 16 residues. Trimming pared 8 bases from V and 0 bases from J, leaving 19 bases between. The germline gives CDR1 SNHLY, CDR2 FYNNEI. CDR3 DNA sequence: TGTGCCAGCCTTCTCGATTCAGGAACCATGAACACTGAAGCTTTCTTT. Translation gives CASLLDSGTMNTEAFF.

This chain uses TRBV2 with TRBJ2-1, with TRBD2 identical over 8 bases. Germline V CDR1 and CDR2: SNHLY, FYNNEI. This CDR3 region has 18 residues. V lost 7 bases and J lost 4; bases outside the gene matches: 18. CDR3 DNA: TGTGCCAGCAATGGTTGGCACGGTCCGACTAGCGAGTACAATGAGCAGTTCTTC. Translation gives CASNGWHGPTSEYNEQFF. Based on the CDR3 plus reference TRBV2 and TRBJ2-1, the full variable domain is EPEVTQTPSHQVTQMGQEVILRCVPISNHLYFYWYRQILGQKVEFLVSFYNNEISEKSEIFDDQFSVERPDGSNFTLKIRSTKLEDSAMYFCASNGWHGPTSEYNEQFFGPGTRLTVL.

This chain uses TRBV10-3 with TRBJ1-2, with 7 bases matching TRBD1. The J segment lost 4 bases and the V segment lost 0 bases, leaving 5 bases of the junction unmatched. The CDR3 is 15 amino acids. Germline V gives CDR1 ENHRY, CDR2 SYGVKD. This CDR3 is CAISESTGLGYGYTF. For the CDR3, the DNA is TGTGCCATCAGTGAGTCGACAGGGCTTGGCTATGGCTACACCTTC.

V and J are TRBV7-9 and TRBJ1-1; D not resolved. V gave up 5 bases and J gave up 1 base, with 8 bases separating them. Per germline, CDR1 SEHNR and CDR2 FQNEAQ (reference sequence). The CDR3 sequence is 13 residues long. The CDR3 loop is CASSRQENTEAFF. The CDR3, as DNA: TGTGCCAGCAGCAGGCAGGAGAACACTGAAGCTTTCTTT.

The gene calls are TRBV6-6 and TRBJ2-1; no clear D gene. Trimming removed 6 bases at V and 6 bases at J, with 12 bases between. This CDR3 has 13 residues. Germline-derived CDR1 and CDR2 are MNHNY and SVGAGI (reference sequence). The CDR3 DNA reads TGTGCCAGCAGCCTCTACTTAACCAATGAGCAGTTCTTC. It is translated as CASSLYLTNEQFF.

This chain links TRBV10-3 with TRBJ1-3, with D possibly matching TRBD1 (5 bases). The CDR3 spans 14 residues. Trimming took off 9 bases at V and 4 bases at J, with 16 bases between the two ends. Germline loops: CDR1 ENHRY, CDR2 SYGVKD. CDR3 residues: CAMKQGVDGNTIYF. The DNA of the CDR3 is TGTGCCATGAAGCAGGGTGTCGACGGAAACACCATATATTTT.

In its sample, this clone was seen once. The CDR3 DNA sequence: TGCGCCAGCAGCTCACCCGGACAGCTCCGGGAGACCCAGTACTTC. Residues: CASSSPGQLRETQYF. The V and J genes are TRBV5-1 and TRBJ2-5, with a tentative D call TRBD1 (6 bases). Trimming cost V 3 bases and J 5 bases, with 17 bases left between them. CDR1 SGHRS and CDR2 YFSETQ come from the germline V gene. The CDR3 has 15 residues.

This clone was seen more than once but under ten times. The chain combines TRBV7-9 with TRBJ1-2; D might be TRBD1 (5 bases). CDR1 and CDR2 from the germline V gene are SEHNR and FQNEAQ (reference sequence). V was pared by 8 bases and J by 8 bases, with 18 bases between. This CDR3 is built from 13 residues. As DNA, the CDR3 is TGTGCCAGCGTGGTGGGAGGGGCGCGGGGCTACACCTTC. Amino acids: CASVVGGARGYTF. Based on the CDR3 plus reference TRBV7-9 and TRBJ1-2, the full variable domain is DTGVSQNPRHKITKRGQNVTFRCDPISEHNRLYWYRQTLGQGPEFLTYFQNEAQLEKSRLLSDRFSAERPKGSFSTLEIQRTEQGDSAMYLCASVVGGARGYTFGSGTRLTVV.

The chain combines TRBV14 with TRBJ1-2, with a possible D match to TRBD1 (6 bases). The CDR3 totals 14 residues. V lost 6 bases and J lost 3, with 14 bases in between. Germline V lookup: CDR1 SGHDN, CDR2 FVKESK. The CDR3 bases are TGTGCCAGCAGTCCGAATACAGGGTACTATGGCTACACCTTC. Translating gives CASSPNTGYYGYTF. Drawing the rest from reference TRBV14 and TRBJ1-2, the complete variable domain is EAGVTQFPSHSVIEKGQTVTLRCDPISGHDNLYWYRRVMGKEIKFLLHFVKESKQDESGMPNNRFLAERTGGTYSTLKVQPAELEDSGVYFCASSPNTGYYGYTFGSGTRLTVV.

The chain is built from TRBV5-1 and TRBJ2-5; weak D call: TRBD1 (6 bases). Germline lookup yields CDR1 SGHRS and CDR2 YFSETQ. The CDR3 spans 14 residues. Deletions cut 3 bases from V and 0 bases from J, with 9 bases between. CDR3 protein: CASSYGQNQETQYF. CDR3 coding DNA: TGCGCCAGCAGCTACGGACAGAACCAAGAGACCCAGTACTTC.

This chain uses TRBV28 with TRBJ2-1, with a possible D match to TRBD2 (6 bases). The germline gives CDR1 MDHEN, CDR2 SYDVKM. Trimming shortened V by 5 bases and J by 0 bases, and 14 bases separated the two germline ends. CDR3 length: 16 amino acids. CDR3 loop: CASSPNSGSSYNEQFF. CDR3 bases: TGTGCCAGCAGTCCAAACTCCGGGAGCTCCTACAATGAGCAGTTCTTC.

The rearrangement links TRBV6-6 to TRBJ1-2; TRBD1 agrees at 9 bases. This CDR3 spans 15 amino acids. The germline gives CDR1 MNHNY, CDR2 SVGAGI (reference sequence). V shed 7 bases, J shed 6 bases, and the junction held 12 bases outside the gene matches. The chain's CDR3 is CASTVPGQGRHGYTF. CDR3 nucleotides: TGTGCCAGCACCGTCCCGGGACAGGGTAGGCATGGCTACACCTTC.

The chain has TRBV27 and TRBJ1-4, with D perhaps TRBD1 (5 bases). Per the germline V gene, CDR1 is MNHEY and CDR2 is SMNVEV (reference sequence). V lost 3 bases and J 4 bases, leaving 18 bases between the germline ends. The CDR3 spans 17 residues. CDR3 loop: CASSFQSGAGVNEKLFF. In DNA, the CDR3 is TGTGCCAGCAGTTTCCAGAGCGGTGCGGGGGTTAATGAAAAACTGTTTTTT.

The V gene is TRBV6-1, the J gene TRBJ2-5; the match to TRBD1 covers 8 bases. Judging by the DNA end, TRBJ2-7 fits better; the J call may be wrong. CDR1 is MNHNS, CDR2 SASEGT, per germline. This CDR3 comprises 13 residues. The CDR3 nucleotides read TGTGCCAGCAGGGACAGGGCGGAATACGAGCAGTACTTC. This translates into CASRDRAEYEQYF.

This chain joins TRBV7-9 and TRBJ1-2; D is perhaps TRBD1 (6 bases). The CDR3 sequence is 13 residues long. Germline CDR1 is SEHNR and CDR2 is FQNEAQ (reference sequence). Trimming stripped 5 bases from V and 7 bases from J, with 14 bases between. The CDR3 protein is CASSQTGPFGYTF. Here the CDR3 DNA reads TGTGCCAGCAGCCAGACAGGCCCCTTTGGCTACACCTTC.

This clone turned up a few times. The rearrangement joins TRBV2 to TRBJ1-3; possible D gene TRBD1, 6 bases. Germline-derived CDR1 and CDR2 are SNHLY and FYNNEI. V was pared by 0 bases and J by 3 bases, with 9 bases between. This CDR3 has 15 residues. The CDR3 here is CASSEAGGNGNTIYF. In nucleotides, the CDR3 is TGTGCCAGCAGTGAAGCAGGGGGAAATGGAAACACCATATATTTT. The full variable domain, in which reference TRBV2 and TRBJ1-3 provide the parts outside the CDR3, is EPEVTQTPSHQVTQMGQEVILRCVPISNHLYFYWYRQILGQKVEFLVSFYNNEISEKSEIFDDQFSVERPDGSNFTLKIRSTKLEDSAMYFCASSEAGGNGNTIYFGEGSWLTVV.

This chain connects TRBV2 to TRBJ2-7, with 8 positions matching TRBD1. V was clipped by 2 bases and J by 5 bases; unmatched bases: 5. Germline V gene lookup returns CDR1 SNHLY and CDR2 FYNNEI. The CDR3 has 14 residues. CDR3 residues: CASSESARGHEQYF. As DNA, the CDR3 is TGTGCCAGCAGTGAAAGCGCCAGGGGGCACGAGCAGTACTTC. The complete variable domain, with remaining parts taken from reference TRBV2 and TRBJ2-7, reads EPEVTQTPSHQVTQMGQEVILRCVPISNHLYFYWYRQILGQKVEFLVSFYNNEISEKSEIFDDQFSVERPDGSNFTLKIRSTKLEDSAMYFCASSESARGHEQYFGPGTRLTVT.

This clone appeared a single time. This chain joins TRBV19 and TRBJ2-6; 7 positions match TRBD1. Germline loops: CDR1 LNHDA, CDR2 SQIVND (reference sequence). The CDR3 is 14 residues long. Germline trimming cut 7 bases from V and 3 bases from J; bases unmatched to any gene: 3. Here the CDR3 reads CASNHRGGANVLTF. CDR3 nucleotides: TGTGCCAGTAACCACAGGGGTGGGGCCAACGTCCTGACTTTC.

The chain is built from TRBV6-6 and TRBJ2-3, with D hard to call. In germline, CDR1 is MNHNY, CDR2 SVGAGI (reference sequence). V was trimmed by 2 bases and J by 11 bases, leaving 8 bases between them. The CDR3 covers 11 residues. The CDR3 DNA follows: TGTGCCAGCAGTTACGTAGATGTGCAGTATTTT. Amino acid sequence: CASSYVDVQYF.